This TCR beta chain was sequenced during a study of post-analysis software for immune sequencing data. Study at large: The patients showed relapsing-remitting, secondary progressive and progressive-relapsing multiple sclerosis courses. Whole-study results and caveats: Controls had significantly higher normalized Chao1 diversity than multiple sclerosis patients. Patients showed TRBV5-6, TRBV5-1 and TRBV20-1 among four to six TRBV segments more frequent than in controls. Batch-mates among the samples co-clustered strongly by F measure.

The V end was cut by 5 bases, the J end by 7 bases, with 8 bases between. CDR1 and CDR2 (germline): SEHNR, FQNEAQ (reference sequence). The CDR3 is made up of 11 amino acids. This clonotype was recorded a few times. The antigen is unknown. Unique molecular identifiers were present in the TCR beta cDNA libraries. Researchers reported 400,000 to 550,000 cDNA molecules coming from about 0.98 to 11 million T cells. Each CDR3 protein is one row after TCRdb ran MiXCR on the PCR reads. The sample lists roughly 800,000 distinct CDR3 sequences, roughly 58% occurring once. The sequence derives from a girl aged 5 to 17 with multiple sclerosis. The chain uses TRBV7-9 and TRBJ1-2; D uncertain. The specimen was blood. The CDR3 sequence is CASSPESGYTF. The DNA for the CDR3 is TGTGCCAGCAGCCCGGAGTCTGGCTACACCTTC.